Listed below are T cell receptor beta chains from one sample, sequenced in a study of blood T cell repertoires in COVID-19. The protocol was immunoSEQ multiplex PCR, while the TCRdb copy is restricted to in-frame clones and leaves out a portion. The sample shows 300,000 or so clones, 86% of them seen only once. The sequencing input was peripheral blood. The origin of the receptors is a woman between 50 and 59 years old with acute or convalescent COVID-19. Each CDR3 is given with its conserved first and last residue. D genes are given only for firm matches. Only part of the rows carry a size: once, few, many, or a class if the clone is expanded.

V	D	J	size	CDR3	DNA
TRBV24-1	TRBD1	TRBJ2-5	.	CATSDRQGAVDWETQYF	TGTGCCACCAGTGATAGGCAGGGGGCAGTTGATTGGGAGACCCAGTACTTC
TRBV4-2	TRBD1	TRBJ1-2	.	CASSQAGDRNYGYTF	TGTGCCAGCAGCCAAGCCGGGGACAGGAACTATGGCTACACCTTC
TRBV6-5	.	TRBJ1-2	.	CASSYSSRANGYTF	TGTGCCAGCAGTTACTCCAGCAGGGCGAATGGCTACACCTTC
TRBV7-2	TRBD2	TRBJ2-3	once	CASSRLGLAGVTNTQYF	TGTGCCAGCAGCCGGCTCGGGCTAGCGGGAGTAACGAATACGCAGTATTTT
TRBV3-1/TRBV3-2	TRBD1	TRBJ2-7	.	CASSQVSQGAKYEQYF	TGTGCCAGCAGCCAAGTGTCCCAGGGGGCTAAATACGAGCAGTACTTC
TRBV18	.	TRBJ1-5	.	CASSPRTDNNQPQHF	TGTGCCAGCTCCCCTCGGACAGATAATAATCAGCCCCAGCATTTT
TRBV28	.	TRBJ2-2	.	CASSLGTTSTTGELFF	TGTGCCAGCAGTTTAGGCACTACCTCGACTACCGGGGAGCTGTTTTTT
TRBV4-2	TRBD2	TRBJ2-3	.	CASSQGLGLAGIDTQYF	TGTGCCAGCAGCCAAGGATTAGGCCTAGCGGGGATAGATACGCAGTATTTT
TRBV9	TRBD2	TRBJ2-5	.	CASSSTGGPWETQYF	TGTGCCAGCAGCTCCACGGGAGGGCCTTGGGAGACCCAGTACTTC
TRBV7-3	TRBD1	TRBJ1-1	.	CASSWGQGDSEAFF	TGTGCCAGCAGCTGGGGACAGGGAGATTCTGAAGCTTTCTTT
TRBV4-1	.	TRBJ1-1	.	CASSQTTGMETEAFF	TGCGCCAGCAGCCAAACCACAGGGATGGAAACTGAAGCTTTCTTT
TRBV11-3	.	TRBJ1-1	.	CASSRDSNTEAFF	TGTGCCAGCAGTCGCGACAGTAACACTGAAGCTTTCTTT